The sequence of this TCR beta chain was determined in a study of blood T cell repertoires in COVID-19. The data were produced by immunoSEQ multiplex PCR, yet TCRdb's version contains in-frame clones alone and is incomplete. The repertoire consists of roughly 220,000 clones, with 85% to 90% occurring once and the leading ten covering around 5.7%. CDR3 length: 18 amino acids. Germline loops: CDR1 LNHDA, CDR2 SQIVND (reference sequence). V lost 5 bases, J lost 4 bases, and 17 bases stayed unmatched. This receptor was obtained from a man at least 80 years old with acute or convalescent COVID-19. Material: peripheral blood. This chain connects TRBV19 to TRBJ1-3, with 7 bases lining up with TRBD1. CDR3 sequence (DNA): TGTGCCAGTAGTTTAGGATCCTTCCGGACAGGCCCAGGAAACACCATATATTTT. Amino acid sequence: CASSLGSFRTGPGNTIYF.